This TCR beta chain was profiled in a study of T cell repertoires in ileal Crohn's disease. Study background: From the resection specimen's proximal margin, biopsies were taken as MI.

Per germline, CDR1 ENHRY and CDR2 SYGVKD. V lost 5 bases and J lost 9, with 24 bases in between. The CDR3 extends over 16 amino acids. Measured with immunoSEQ multiplex PCR; TCRdb has only the in-frame clones, and not every one. The sample gives approximately 870 clones, 85% to 90% of which show up once; about 19% is in the top ten. Points on this clone: The antigen is unknown.

Study observations and caveats: Mucosal expansions were suggested to be mainly CD8 T cells. Active smokers at surgery had more clonal expansions than non-smokers. Every patient over 26.8% clonality showed endoscopic recurrence.

Time point in this sample: proximal margin of the surgical specimen (macroscopically non-inflamed). The chain uses TRBV10-3 and TRBJ2-3, with D possibly TRBD2 on 8 matching bases. The sequenced sample consisted of ileal tissue. The source is an adult with Crohn's disease. For the CDR3, the DNA is TGTGCCATCAGTTCGGGGGGGACAGCTCGTAGCGTAACGCAGTATTTT. Translating it yields CAISSGGTARSVTQYF.